The entry below gives a single T cell receptor beta chain sequence along with its context. Its antigen is currently unknown. The data were produced by immunoSEQ multiplex PCR, yet TCRdb's version contains in-frame clones alone and is incomplete. The sample records about 83,000 clones, about 83% being singletons. This sample is part of a study of ipilimumab plus nivolumab after autologous stem cell transplantation. Study-level background: The DLBCL cohort had primary refractory and relapsed disease, with 18-month progression-free survival of roughly 86% and 30%.

Ipilimumab, 1 mg/kg, started 14 to 28 days after autologous transplant. Patients received nivolumab 3 mg/kg at weeks 1, 4, 7, 10, then fortnightly to week 26. Study-wide results and limits: TCR repertoire, Treg phenotype and gut microbiota reportedly support more study of this approach.

The CDR3 loop spans 16 amino acids. Trimming cost V 1 base and J 4 bases, with 15 bases left between them. Germline V gene lookup returns CDR1 SGHTA and CDR2 FQGNSA. The sample was PBMCs, taken in a trial of ipilimumab plus nivolumab as post-transplant consolidation. V is TRBV7-2 and J is TRBJ2-3; D possibly corresponds to TRBD1 (5 bases). This TCR derives from a male donor with diffuse large B-cell lymphoma. CDR3 sequence (DNA): TGTGCCAGCAGCTTAGTCCCTCAATCCAGGGCAGATACGCAGTATTTT. It codes for CASSLVPQSRADTQYF.